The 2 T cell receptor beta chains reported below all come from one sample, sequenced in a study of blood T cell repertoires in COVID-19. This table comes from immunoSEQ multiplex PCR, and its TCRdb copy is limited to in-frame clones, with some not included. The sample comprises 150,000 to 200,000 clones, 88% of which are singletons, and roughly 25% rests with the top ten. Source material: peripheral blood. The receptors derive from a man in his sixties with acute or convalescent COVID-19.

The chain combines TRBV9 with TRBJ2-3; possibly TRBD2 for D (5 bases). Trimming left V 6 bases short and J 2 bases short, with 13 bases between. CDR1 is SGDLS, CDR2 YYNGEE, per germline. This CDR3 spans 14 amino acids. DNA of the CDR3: TGTGCCAGCACGAGGGAGCCCTCCACAGATACGCAGTATTTT. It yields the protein CASTREPSTDTQYF.

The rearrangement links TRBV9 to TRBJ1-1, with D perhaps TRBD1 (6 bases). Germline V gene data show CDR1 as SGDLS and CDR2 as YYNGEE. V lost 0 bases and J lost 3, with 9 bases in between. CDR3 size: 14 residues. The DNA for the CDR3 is TGTGCCAGCAGCGTAGGGGGGCAGGACACTGAAGCTTTCTTT. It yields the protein CASSVGGQDTEAFF.